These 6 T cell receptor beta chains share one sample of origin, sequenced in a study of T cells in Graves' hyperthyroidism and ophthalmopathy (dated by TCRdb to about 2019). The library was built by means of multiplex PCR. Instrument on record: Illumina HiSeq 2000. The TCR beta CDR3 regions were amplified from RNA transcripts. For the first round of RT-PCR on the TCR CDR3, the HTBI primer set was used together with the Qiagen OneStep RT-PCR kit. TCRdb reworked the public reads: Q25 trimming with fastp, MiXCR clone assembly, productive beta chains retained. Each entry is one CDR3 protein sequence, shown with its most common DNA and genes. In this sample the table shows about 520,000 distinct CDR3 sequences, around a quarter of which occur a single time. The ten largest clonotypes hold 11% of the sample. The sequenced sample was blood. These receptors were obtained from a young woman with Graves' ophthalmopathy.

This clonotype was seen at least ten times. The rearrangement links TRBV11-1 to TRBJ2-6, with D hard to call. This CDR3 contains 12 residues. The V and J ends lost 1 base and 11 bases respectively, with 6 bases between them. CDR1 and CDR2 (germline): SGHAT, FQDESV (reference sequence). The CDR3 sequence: CASSLVVDVLTF. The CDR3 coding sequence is TGTGCCAGCAGCTTAGTAGTGGACGTCCTGACTTTC. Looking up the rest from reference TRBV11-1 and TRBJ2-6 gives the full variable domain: EAEVAQSPRYKITEKSQAVAFWCDPISGHATLYWYRQILGQGPELLVQFQDESVVDDSQLPKDRFSAERLKGVDSTLKIQPAELGDSAMYLCASSLVVDVLTFGAGSRLTVL.

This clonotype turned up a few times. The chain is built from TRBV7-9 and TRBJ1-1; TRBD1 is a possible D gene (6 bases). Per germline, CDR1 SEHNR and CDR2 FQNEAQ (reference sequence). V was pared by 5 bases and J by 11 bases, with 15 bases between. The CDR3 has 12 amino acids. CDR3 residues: CASSPGTLQAFF. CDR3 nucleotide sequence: TGTGCCAGCAGCCCCGGGACACTCCAGGCTTTCTTT.

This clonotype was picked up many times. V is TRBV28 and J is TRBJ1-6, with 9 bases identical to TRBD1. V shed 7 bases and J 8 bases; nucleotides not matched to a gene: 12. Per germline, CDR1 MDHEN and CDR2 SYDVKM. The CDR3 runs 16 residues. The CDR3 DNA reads TGTGCCAGCAATCAAATACCGGGACAGGGCTATTCACCCCTCCACTTT. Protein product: CASNQIPGQGYSPLHF. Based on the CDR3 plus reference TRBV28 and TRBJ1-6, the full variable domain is DVKVTQSSRYLVKRTGEKVFLECVQDMDHENMFWYRQDPGLGLRLIYFSYDVKMKEKGDIPEGYSVSREKKERFSLILESASTNQTSMYLCASNQIPGQGYSPLHFGNGTRLTVT.

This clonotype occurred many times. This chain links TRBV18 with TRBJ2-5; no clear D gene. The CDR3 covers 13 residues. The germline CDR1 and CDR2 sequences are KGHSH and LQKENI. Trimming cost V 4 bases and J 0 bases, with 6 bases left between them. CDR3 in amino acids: CASSLRNQETQYF. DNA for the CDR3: TGTGCCAGCTCACTTCGAAACCAAGAGACCCAGTACTTC. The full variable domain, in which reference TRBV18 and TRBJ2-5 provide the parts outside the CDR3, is NAGVMQNPRHLVRRRGQEARLRCSPMKGHSHVYWYRQLPEEGLKFMVYLQKENIIDESGMPKERFSAEFPKEGPSILRIQQVVRGDSAAYFCASSLRNQETQYFGPGTRLLVL.

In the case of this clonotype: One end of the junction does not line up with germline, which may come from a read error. The CDR3 DNA follows: TGTGCCAGCAAGGTGCCTGGGGCCAACGTCCTGACCTTC. It is translated as CASKVPGANVLTF. This sequence joins TRBV3-1 and TRBJ2-6, with a weak D call TRBD1 (5 bases). The CDR3 is 13 amino acids. Germline V CDR1 and CDR2: LGHDT, YNNKEL (reference sequence).

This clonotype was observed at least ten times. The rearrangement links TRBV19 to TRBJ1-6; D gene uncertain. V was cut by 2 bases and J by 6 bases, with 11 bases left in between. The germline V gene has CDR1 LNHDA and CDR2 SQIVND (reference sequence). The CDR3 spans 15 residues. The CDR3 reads CASSIRDTGNSPLHF. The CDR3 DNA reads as TGTGCCAGTAGTATACGCGACACCGGTAATTCACCCCTCCACTTT.